This entry is about one TCR beta chain. Its antigen specificity is not known. Base qualities were left out, and no much larger clone turns up one base away. Its CDR3 holds 19 amino acids, cysteine through phenylalanine. The CDR3 DNA has 57 bases and is translated from base 1. The germline V and J ends show losses of 3 bases and 4 bases respectively, and no gene match explains 13 bases of the junction. Looking up the germline V gene yields CDR1 KGHDR and CDR2 SFDVKD. This sample is part of a study of T cell responses to AZD1222 COVID-19 vaccine (TCRdb year 2021). For the study in its entirety: AZD1222 recipients given second doses at about 4 weeks or at about 12 weeks were pooled, since spike-specific TCR depth and breadth were not found to differ between the two schedules. Enrollment into the trials was organized by age into subgroups of 18-55, 56-69 and 70-plus years, and those subgroups contained about 150, 27 and 61 TCR-sequenced participants, respectively. TCR sequencing was performed for 230 to 250 trial participants, of whom about 200 were given two doses of AZD1222 and 26 were given two doses of MenACWY control vaccine.

The CDR3 regions of human TCRbeta chains were analyzed by immunosequencing. The source study handled its data this way. Repertoire TCRs were matched against a reference library of SARS-CoV-2-specific TCRs generated with the MIRA antigen-specificity platform. Breadth was defined as the fraction of unique TCRs that were SARS-CoV-2-associated, and depth was defined as the fraction of total T cells that were SARS-CoV-2-associated. Each spike-specific TCR was assigned to its reactive spike region and to a CD4 or CD8 class using the MIRA data. Log10-transformed breadth and depth values were compared by one-way ANOVA with Sidak's multiple comparisons tests. Not all clones reach the TCRdb copy of this immuneACCESS table, which keeps in-frame sequences only. Checked studies attribute under half of the gap to unresolved V genes and leave the rest unexplained. The DNA was the basis for D and trimming; V, J and clone size are from that table. This sample lists roughly 100,000 clones; approximately 88% were detected once. The ten largest clonotypes hold 15% to 20% of the sample.

The paper's findings and limits, for the study overall: Participants were mostly white British, with more females than males. The authors suggested clonal diversity may have been underestimated. In the small 56-69-year group, the increase in depth fell short of significance, most likely because of low power. Only five to seven AZD1222 recipients were SARS-CoV-2 seropositive at baseline, limiting conclusions about previously exposed vaccinees. After two AZD1222 doses, spike-specific TCR breadth and depth were significantly higher than at day 0 and than in MenACWY recipients. Epitopes outside the regions mutated in the B.1.351 and B.1.1.7 variants were reportedly recognized by nearly half of the unique spike-specific TCRs. Because no samples from the day 14 peak response were available, repertoires could be characterized only after the peak T cell response. Vaccine-associated CD4 TCRs spanned the whole spike protein, with dominant responses in regions 160-218 and 743-854.

Read against the paper, the sample's time point label means: baseline before first vaccination. Vaccinee samples were obtained from the UK trials COV001 and COV002, which included a single-blind randomized controlled phase 2/3 trial of AZD1222 (ChAdOx1 nCoV-19) in healthy adults. Trial participant PBMC samples were collected at day 0 and day 28 after the second dose for TCRbeta chain sequencing. The sample in question was peripheral blood, obtained on day 0 of AZD1222 vaccination. Here the chain combines TRBV24-1 and TRBJ2-6, with 8 bases in between that match TRBD1. The TCR sequence derives from an adult in good health. The CDR3 region has the sequence CATSDTPGQARTGANVLTF. The nucleotide sequence reads TGTGCCACCAGTGATACTCCGGGACAGGCTCGAACGGGGGCCAACGTCCTGACTTTC.